This T cell receptor (beta chain) was obtained from a study of blood T cell repertoires in COVID-19. Overall study: The origin of the acute and convalescent COVID-19 samples was the United States, Italy and Spain. PBMCs, B-cell-depleted T cells, or T cells were the source of the cDNA or gDNA that made up the material.

The repertoire was sequenced with immunoSEQ multiplex PCR; TCRdb's copy has only in-frame clones and lacks some. The sample carries roughly 320,000 clones, approximately 89% recorded once. In germline, CDR1 is WNHNN, CDR2 SYGVQD (reference sequence). V lost 5 bases and J lost 5; bases outside the gene matches: 12. This CDR3 comprises 16 residues. The material sequenced was peripheral blood. The V call is TRBV10-1, the J call TRBJ2-5; 9 bases match TRBD1. The receptor comes from a woman aged 25 to 45 with COVID-19, enrolled during active disease. The CDR3 region has the DNA TGCGCCAGCAGTCCATTCCGGGACAGGGAATGGGAGACCCAGTACTTC. It yields the protein CASSPFRDREWETQYF.